The next 15 T cell receptor beta chains were all read from a single sample in a study of regulatory and conventional T cells in RAG deficiency. The sorted conventional CD4+ T cells were CD25-low and CD127-high, with genomic DNA sequenced. TCRdb's copy holds only in-frame clones and misses some; the assay was immunoSEQ multiplex PCR. The repertoire includes 29,000 or so clones, about 96% of them detected once, and roughly 0.16% sits in the top ten. The sample also formed part of further work on regulatory T cells. Per that paper: The primer mix had 52 TRBV and 13 TRBJ primers.

Sequenced sample: CD25- CD4+ T cells sorted from blood. These receptors were obtained from a human donor in good health.

The chain has TRBV7-8 and TRBJ2-7; TRBD1 is a possible D gene (5 bases). V was shortened by 3 bases and J by 3 bases, with 12 bases between the two germline ends. This CDR3 is built from 14 residues. The germline CDR1 and CDR2 sequences are SGHVS and FQNEAQ. DNA for the CDR3: TGTGCCAGCAGCTTGACAGTACCTAACTACGAGCAGTACTTC. It is translated as CASSLTVPNYEQYF.

This clone showed up just once. The chain has TRBV6-1 and TRBJ1-4; 7 nucleotides match TRBD1. The germline V gene encodes CDR1 MNHNS and CDR2 SASEGT. Trimming removed 4 bases from V and 7 bases from J; junction bases left unmatched: 6. This CDR3 region has 14 residues. CDR3 sequence: CASSVQGWGEKLFF. The CDR3, as DNA: TGTGCCAGCAGTGTACAGGGGTGGGGTGAAAAACTGTTTTTT.

The chain recombines TRBV5-4 with TRBJ2-2; TRBD2 might be the D (5 bases). The CDR3 loop spans 15 amino acids. V was trimmed by 0 bases and J by 1 base, leaving 7 bases between them. CDR1 and CDR2 from the germline V gene are SGHNT and YYREEE (reference sequence). CDR3 DNA sequence: TGTGCCAGCAGCTTGGCCGGGATGAACACCGGGGAGCTGTTTTTT. Translated, it gives CASSLAGMNTGELFF.

Of note for this clone: Compared with germline, one end of the junction differs, possibly owing to a read error. The gene calls are TRBV6-5 and TRBJ1-6; 8 bases are shared with TRBD1. This CDR3 spans 14 amino acids. Germline-derived CDR1 and CDR2 are MNHEY and SVGAGI. CDR3 amino acids: CVSSYLTGGSPLHF. The CDR3 DNA follows: TGTGTCAGCAGTTACTTAACAGGGGGTTCACCCCTCCACTTT.

CDR3 nucleotide sequence: TGTGCCAGCGGGCGGAGGGGGGGAGGCAATCAGCCCCAGCATTTT. Its translation is CASGRRGGGNQPQHF. The chain couples TRBV2 to TRBJ1-5; tentative D call: TRBD1 (6 bases). Deletions cut 8 bases from V and 2 bases from J, with 16 bases between. This CDR3 contains 15 residues. Germline-derived CDR1 and CDR2 are SNHLY and FYNNEI.

This chain links TRBV5-1 with TRBJ2-3; D might be TRBD2 (6 bases). The CDR3 is 15 amino acids. Germline values: CDR1 SGHRS, CDR2 YFSETQ. V was pared by 0 bases and J by 5 bases, with 13 bases between. Written as DNA, the CDR3 is TGCGCCAGCAGCTTGGAAGGCGGGGCTGGAGATACGCAGTATTTT. It encodes CASSLEGGAGDTQYF.

In regard to this clone: One end of the junction is discordant with germline, which a read error may explain. The sample contains more than one DNA sequence encoding this CDR3. The chain carries TRBV5-4 and TRBJ1-6; TRBD1 might be the D (6 bases). Germline V gene sequence: CDR1 SGHNT, CDR2 YYREEE (reference sequence). CDR3 length: 15 residues. As DNA, the CDR3 is TGTGCCAGCAGCTTAGACAGGACCTATAATTCCCCCCTCCACTTT. This gives the protein CASSLDRTYNSPLHF. Combining the CDR3 with reference TRBV5-4 and TRBJ1-6 gives the whole variable domain ETGVTQSPTHLIKTRGQQVTLRCSSQSGHNTVSWYQQALGQGPQFIFQYYREEENGRGNFPPRFSGLQFPNYSSELNVNALELDDSALYLCASSLDRTYNSPLHFGNGTRLTVT.

V is TRBV20-1 and J is TRBJ2-7; D ambiguous. CDR1 and CDR2 (germline): DFQATT, SNEGSKA (reference sequence). This CDR3 is built from 11 residues. The V end lost 6 bases, the J end lost 4 bases, and 10 bases lay between the germline ends. The CDR3 protein is CSAAAEYEQYF. The DNA for the CDR3 is TGCAGTGCCGCGGCCGAGTACGAGCAGTACTTC.

V gene TRBV5-1 combines with J gene TRBJ2-3, with TRBD1 as a possible D gene (6 bases). V shed 4 bases and J shed 2 bases, with 11 bases lying between them. The germline V gene has CDR1 SGHRS and CDR2 YFSETQ. This CDR3 spans 14 amino acids. CDR3 region: CASSLDRYTDTQYF. In DNA, the CDR3 is TGCGCCAGCAGCCTGGACAGATACACAGATACGCAGTATTTT.

V usage is TRBV28 and J usage is TRBJ1-6; 9 bases are shared with TRBD1. J was trimmed by 7 bases and V by 5 bases; bases with no gene match: 12. Germline CDR1 reads MDHEN; CDR2 reads SYDVKM. This CDR3 is 17 amino acids long. CDR3 nucleotide sequence: TGTGCCAGCAGTATTTTGCCGGGACAGGGTGGAAATTCACCCCTCCACTTT. It specifies CASSILPGQGGNSPLHF.

J is TRBJ1-6 and V is TRBV5-1, with D possibly TRBD1 on 6 matching bases. Trimming pared 0 bases from V and 7 bases from J, leaving 11 bases between. The V gene's germline CDR1 is SGHRS and CDR2 YFSETQ. This CDR3 region has 15 residues. CDR3 in DNA: TGCGCCAGCAGCTTGGACAGGGAGAGGAATTCACCCCTCCACTTT. Translation: CASSLDRERNSPLHF.

Regarding this clone: Other DNA variants within this sample encode the same CDR3. The chain has TRBV6-6 and TRBJ1-6; 8 nucleotides agree with TRBD1. This CDR3 is 14 amino acids long. CDR1 and CDR2 from the germline V gene are MNHNY and SVGAGI (reference sequence). The V and J ends lost 2 bases and 9 bases, in that order; junction bases with no gene match: 3. CDR3 in DNA: TGTGCCAGCAGTTACGCGACAGGGGTTTCACCCCTCCACTTT. It specifies CASSYATGVSPLHF.

J is TRBJ1-2 and V is TRBV25-1; TRBD1 might be the D (5 bases). This CDR3 is 14 amino acids long. V lost 4 bases and J lost 7, with 16 bases in between. Germline lookup yields CDR1 MGHDK and CDR2 SYGVNS. Here the CDR3 DNA reads TGTGCCAGCAGTGCCTCCGGGCAGGGACTTGGCTACACCTTC. Translation gives CASSASGQGLGYTF.

The chain employs TRBV7-6 and TRBJ2-3, with D uncertain. Germline assignment: CDR1 SGHVS and CDR2 FNYEAQ. The CDR3 is 16 residues long. V was trimmed by 5 bases and J by 2 bases, leaving 17 bases between them. CDR3: CASSPRIPHDTDTQYF. CDR3 DNA sequence: TGTGCCAGCAGCCCGAGGATACCGCACGACACAGATACGCAGTATTTT.

The CDR3 loop is CASSEAGQLNQPQHF. The CDR3, as DNA: TGTGCCAGCAGTGAAGCGGGGCAGCTTAATCAGCCCCAGCATTTT. V is TRBV2 and J is TRBJ1-5, with D possibly being TRBD1 (5 bases). Trimming left V 0 bases short and J 4 bases short, with 10 bases between. The germline V gene has CDR1 SNHLY and CDR2 FYNNEI. This CDR3 is built from 15 residues.